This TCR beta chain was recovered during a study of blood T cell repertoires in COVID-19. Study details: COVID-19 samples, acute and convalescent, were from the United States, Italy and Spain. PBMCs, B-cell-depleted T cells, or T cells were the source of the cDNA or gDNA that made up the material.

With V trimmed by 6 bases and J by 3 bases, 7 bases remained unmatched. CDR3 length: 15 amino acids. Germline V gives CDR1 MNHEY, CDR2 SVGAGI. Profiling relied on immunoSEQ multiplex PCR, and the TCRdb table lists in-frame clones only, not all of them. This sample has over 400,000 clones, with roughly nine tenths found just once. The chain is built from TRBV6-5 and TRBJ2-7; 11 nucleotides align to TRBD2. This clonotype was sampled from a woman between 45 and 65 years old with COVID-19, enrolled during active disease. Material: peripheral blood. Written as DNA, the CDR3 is TGTGCCAGCAGGACACCAACTAGCGGGGGCTACGAGCAGTACTTC. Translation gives CASRTPTSGGYEQYF.